This TCR beta chain comes out of a study of blood T cells in healthy people across ages. For the second PCR, which ran for about 6 to 12 cycles, a sample-barcoded 5' primer and a J-beta primer mix were used. One entry per CDR3 protein, called by TCRdb with MiXCR from the 5' RACE reads. Counted here are 1.5 million to 2 million distinct CDR3 sequences, roughly a third occurring once; the ten biggest clones make up approximately 10%. Regarding the study as a whole: Observed TCR beta diversity showed a strong correlation with the percentage of naive T cells as measured by flow cytometry. Per million T cells, TCR beta diversity dropped about linearly as age rose.

Remarks on this clonotype: Its target is not known.

The V and J ends lost 3 bases and 4 bases respectively, with 13 bases between them. CDR3 length: 14 residues. CDR1 is DFQATT, CDR2 SNEGSKA, per germline (reference sequence). Extracted total RNA amounted to at least 5.5 micrograms for each sample. The sequencing input was blood. The TCR originated in a woman aged 25 to 39 in good health. The rearrangement links TRBV20-1 to TRBJ2-1, with a weak D call TRBD2 (5 bases). The CDR3 reads CSASPNKRYNEQFF. The CDR3 DNA reads as TGCAGTGCTAGCCCTAACAAGCGGTACAATGAGCAGTTCTTC.